Sequencing of this T cell receptor beta chain was carried out in a study of T cell repertoires in cytomegalovirus infection. Overall study: Evidence of both CMV infection and a matching HLA type came from public TCR beta signatures. Overall study results and limits: Dominant in the ex vivo response were TCR beta clonotypes restricted by HLA-C and specific for CMV. Identification of carriers of CMV plus the relevant HLA was achieved through cumulative public TCR beta family frequency.

Comment on this clonotype: What it recognizes is unknown.

TCRdb re-analysed the reads in MiXCR, keeping a single row per CDR3 protein. The sample carries about 130,000 distinct CDR3 sequences, more than 20% recorded once. Deletions cut 4 bases from V and 12 bases from J, with 10 bases between. This CDR3 comprises 10 residues. The V gene's germline CDR1 is SQVTM and CDR2 ANQGSEA. The TCR originated in a human donor in good health (CMV status not recorded). Some clones in this sample may be carry-over from other donors' samples. The rearrangement uses TRBV29-1 and TRBJ2-1; weak D call: TRBD2 (5 bases). Sequences were obtained from PBMCs, sequenced either directly or after in vitro stimulation (not recorded which). DNA of the CDR3: TGCAGCGTTGTCGGGGAATCGCAGTTCTTC. Its translation is CSVVGESQFF.